This TCR beta chain was obtained from a study of T cells in Graves' hyperthyroidism and ophthalmopathy (dated by TCRdb to the late 2010s). Notes on the research overall: Peripheral blood was sampled at the time of initial diagnosis, prior to any treatment. Following sampling, methimazole starting at 30 mg daily was given to hyperthyroidism patients, and high-dose intravenous methylprednisolone was given to ophthalmopathy patients. TCR Vbeta CDR3 sequencing of 135 peripheral blood samples (more than 40 ophthalmopathy, some 75 hyperthyroidism and some 17 progressor patients) is reported in the paper. For training and testing, the approximately 97 patients in the discovery cohort were randomly divided in a 7:3 ratio. To identify TCR V-J signatures that set the groups apart, the researchers used a discovery cohort of 100 patients, made up of 40 to 45 with Graves' ophthalmopathy and 55 to 65 with stable Graves' hyperthyroidism. Thyroid tissue and blood T-cell repertoires from six Graves' hyperthyroidism patients were also compared in the study. Prospective prediction of ophthalmopathy was tested in an independent validation cohort of approximately 19 hyperthyroidism patients and around 16 patients who later progressed to ophthalmopathy.

Amplification of TCR beta CDR3 regions was carried out from RNA transcripts. The TCR CDR3 was subjected to a first round of RT-PCR using the HTBI primer set and the Qiagen OneStep RT-PCR kit. The libraries were constructed in a second round of multiplex PCR and then size-selected and purified. Libraries were sequenced paired-end with 100 bp reads on an Illumina HiSeq2000. The study's own analysis went as follows. SOAPnuke was used to process the raw data, removing reads that contained adapters or uncalled bases, had a mean Phred below 15, or lacked an exact match to the constant primer or identifier. COPE v1.2.5 was used to merge the high-quality paired reads, and each unique nucleotide sequence was defined as a clonotype. MiTCR v1.1 was used to align the clonotypes against IMGT TRBV, TRBD and TRBJ reference segments. The analysis was restricted to V-J combinations with a frequency above 0.0001, which together covered approximately 99% of the repertoires. A TCS score was defined as the ratio between F50 (clonal expansion) and ExV (chaos), using BLOSUM62-based TCRdist between CDR3 peptides within each V-J. Welch's t-statistics and random forest reduced approximately 520 V-J features to 13, which were used in a naive Bayes classifier (R e1071). The public reads were run again by TCRdb, first through fastp at Q25 and then through MiXCR, and only productive beta chains were kept. Rows are combined by CDR3 protein, so each entry shows the most common genes and DNA. Clone size and V and J calls follow TCRdb, not the original study. Here the sample has 650,000 to 850,000 distinct CDR3 sequences; under 20% occur a single time. The ten largest clones capture 16% of the sample.

The hyperthyroidism patients were between 18 and 65 years old and newly diagnosed, with a disease duration of less than 2 months. Exclusion was applied to patients with uncontrolled infections, other autoimmune diseases, pregnancy or lactation. Clinical symptoms, serum thyroxine and TRAb, thyroid ultrasound, and orbital computed tomography formed the basis for the diagnoses. Blood from progressor patients was drawn when they were first diagnosed with hyperthyroidism, before any ophthalmopathy symptoms appeared. PBMCs were separated from under 12 ml of fresh peripheral blood using Ficoll-Paque density gradient centrifugation. Patients classed as progressors first received a Graves' hyperthyroidism diagnosis and then went on to develop ophthalmopathy during follow-up. Total RNA was extracted using Trizol reagent, and RNA quality was assessed on an Agilent 2100 Bioanalyzer. About this clonotype: The antigen it recognizes is unknown. Base-call qualities are not available, and no considerably larger clone is one nucleotide away.

Overall results and qualifications from the work: No statistical method was used to fix the sample size in advance, and group allocation was not hidden from the investigators. In validation, progression to ophthalmopathy was predicted by the model with nearly 71% sensitivity and approximately 78% specificity, a median of around 5.9 months before onset. A 13 V-J signature model separated ophthalmopathy from stable hyperthyroidism, with around 88% sensitivity and 81.08% specificity in cross-validation and 80%/75% in testing. Most expanded thyroid clonotypes (frequency above 0.001) were also detected in blood, a finding suggesting that blood repertoires may reflect thyroid immune responses.

CDR1 is given as LNHDA and CDR2 as SQIVND, both from the germline V gene (reference sequence). At the junction V is shortened by 3 bases and J by 6 bases, with 9 bases in between. Its CDR3 holds 12 amino acids, cysteine through phenylalanine. The read is trimmed to its CDR3 DNA, 36 bases read in frame from base 1. The sample was blood. The rearrangement combines TRBV19 with TRBJ2-7; no D gene can be assigned with confidence. The source of this sequence is a woman between 45 and 60 years old with Graves' hyperthyroidism that later progressed to Graves' ophthalmopathy. The DNA sequence reads TGTGCCAGTAGTATCTCTTCGGGCGAGCAGTACTTC. It is translated as CASSISSGEQYF.